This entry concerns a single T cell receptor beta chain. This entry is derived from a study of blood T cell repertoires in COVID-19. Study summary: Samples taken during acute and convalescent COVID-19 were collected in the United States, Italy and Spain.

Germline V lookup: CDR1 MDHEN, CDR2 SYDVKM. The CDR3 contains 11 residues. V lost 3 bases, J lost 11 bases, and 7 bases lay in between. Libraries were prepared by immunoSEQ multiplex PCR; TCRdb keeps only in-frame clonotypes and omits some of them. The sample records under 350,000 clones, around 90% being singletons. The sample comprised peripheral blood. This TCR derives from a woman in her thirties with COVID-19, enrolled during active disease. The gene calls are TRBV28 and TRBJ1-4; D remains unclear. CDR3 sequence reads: CASSLSWKLFF. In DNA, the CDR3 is TGTGCCAGCAGTTTGAGTTGGAAACTGTTTTTT.